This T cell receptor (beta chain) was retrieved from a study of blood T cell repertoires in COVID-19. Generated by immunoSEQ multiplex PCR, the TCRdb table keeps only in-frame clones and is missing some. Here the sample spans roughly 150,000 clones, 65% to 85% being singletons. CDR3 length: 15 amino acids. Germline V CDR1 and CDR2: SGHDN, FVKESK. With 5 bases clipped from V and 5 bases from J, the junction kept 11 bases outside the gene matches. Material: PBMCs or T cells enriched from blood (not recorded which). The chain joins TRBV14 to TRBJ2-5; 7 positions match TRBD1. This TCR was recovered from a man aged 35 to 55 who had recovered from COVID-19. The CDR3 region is CASSERATGRETQYF. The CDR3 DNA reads TGTGCCAGCAGCGAAAGGGCGACAGGGCGGGAGACCCAGTACTTC.